The 15 T cell receptor beta chains in this list originate from one sample, sequenced in a study of cytomegalovirus exposure and HLA in healthy donors. 13 Jbeta primers and 60 Vbeta primers were used for the PCR. Profiling relied on immunoSEQ multiplex PCR, and the TCRdb table lists in-frame clones only, not all of them. The data show tens of thousands of clones, with approximately 80% seen just once and about 3.6% held by the top ten. Sequencing was performed on PBMCs. These receptors came from a woman aged 18 to 35 in good health and CMV-seronegative.

This sequence joins TRBV4-1 and TRBJ1-5; 10 bases align to TRBD1. The V gene's germline CDR1 is MGHRA and CDR2 YSYEKL. Unmatched junction bases numbered 5, after V lost 5 bases and J lost 7 bases. The CDR3 runs 14 residues. The CDR3 nucleotides read TGCGCCAGCAGCGGGACAGGGGATAGGCAGCCCCAGCATTTT. Translated: CASSGTGDRQPQHF.

The V and J genes are TRBV6-5 and TRBJ2-5; perhaps TRBD2 as D (6 bases). The CDR3 sequence is 14 residues long. Germline V gene lookup returns CDR1 MNHEY and CDR2 SVGAGI. Trimming removed 5 bases at V and 4 bases at J, with 14 bases between. The CDR3 DNA follows: TGTGCCAGCAGTCCCTCCTGGAGGGGAGAGACCCAGTACTTC. Its protein is CASSPSWRGETQYF.

This chain links TRBV9 with TRBJ2-3; TRBD1 might be the D (6 bases). Germline-derived CDR1 and CDR2 are SGDLS and YYNGEE. Between the trimmed V and J ends, which lost 0 bases and 6 bases, there was a span of 11 bases. The CDR3 runs 14 residues. In DNA, the CDR3 is TGTGCCAGCAGCGTAGCTACAGGGTGGGATACGCAGTATTTT. It yields the protein CASSVATGWDTQYF. Full variable domain (rest looked up from reference TRBV9 and TRBJ2-3): DSGVTQTPKHLITATGQRVTLRCSPRSGDLSVYWYQQSLDQGLQFLIQYYNGEERAKGNILERFSAQQFPDLHSELNLSSLELGDSALYFCASSVATGWDTQYFGPGTRLTVL.

The chain carries TRBV6-5 and TRBJ2-5; a possible D gene is TRBD2 (5 bases). CDR1 and CDR2 from the germline V gene are MNHEY and SVGAGI. Trimming took 2 bases from V and 11 from J, leaving 12 bases between them. This CDR3 comprises 12 residues. The CDR3 here is CASSYGSAQQYF. The CDR3 nucleotides are TGTGCCAGCAGTTACGGTAGCGCACAGCAGTACTTC.

This chain uses TRBV2 with TRBJ1-4, with D uncertain. Germline V lookup: CDR1 SNHLY, CDR2 FYNNEI. Trimming shortened V by 6 bases and J by 9 bases, and 11 bases separated the two germline ends. CDR3 size: 12 residues. The DNA of the CDR3 is TGTGCCAGCAGCTCCCCCTCTCAAAAACTGTTTTTT. Its translation: CASSSPSQKLFF. Filled out from reference TRBV2 and TRBJ1-4, the complete variable domain reads EPEVTQTPSHQVTQMGQEVILRCVPISNHLYFYWYRQILGQKVEFLVSFYNNEISEKSEIFDDQFSVERPDGSNFTLKIRSTKLEDSAMYFCASSSPSQKLFFGSGTQLSVL.

V and J are TRBV9 and TRBJ1-1, with 7 bases aligning to TRBD1. The germline CDR1 and CDR2 sequences are SGDLS and YYNGEE. The CDR3 contains 14 residues. With V trimmed by 4 bases and J by 3 bases, 6 bases remained unmatched. The CDR3 region is CASSPRQGYTEAFF. In nucleotides, the CDR3 is TGTGCCAGCAGCCCGCGACAGGGTTACACTGAAGCTTTCTTT.

The rearrangement links TRBV7-9 to TRBJ1-2; D gene ambiguous. The CDR3 totals 13 residues. V was clipped by 2 bases and J by 1 base, with 5 bases between them. Germline lookup yields CDR1 SEHNR and CDR2 FQNEAQ (reference sequence). CDR3 in DNA: TGTGCCAGCAGCTTAAACAGTAACTATGGCTACACCTTC. Protein product: CASSLNSNYGYTF.

V gene TRBV30 combines with J gene TRBJ1-3; D is undetermined. This CDR3 comprises 10 residues. V gave up 7 bases and J gave up 2 bases, with 3 bases separating them. Germline CDR1 is GTSNPN and CDR2 is SVGIG (reference sequence). CDR3: CASAGNTIYF. Here the CDR3 DNA reads TGTGCCTCCGCTGGAAACACCATATATTTT. Full variable domain (rest looked up from reference TRBV30 and TRBJ1-3): SQTIHQWPATLVQPVGSPLSLECTVEGTSNPNLYWYRQAAGRGLQLLFYSVGIGQISSEVPQNLSASRPQDRQFILSSKKLLLSDSGFYLCASAGNTIYFGEGSWLTVV.

This clone appeared a single time. The V gene is TRBV29-1, the J gene TRBJ2-1; D remains unclear. The germline gives CDR1 SQVTM, CDR2 ANQGSEA. This CDR3 is built from 11 residues. V shed 5 bases and J shed 12 bases, with 14 bases lying between them. This chain's CDR3 is CSVWSPMGQFF. CDR3 nucleotides: TGCAGCGTTTGGAGTCCCATGGGGCAGTTCTTC.

Written as DNA, the CDR3 is TGTGCCAGCAGCAAACGCGGCGTGAACACCGGGGAGCTGTTTTTT. As protein: CASSKRGVNTGELFF. The chain joins TRBV5-4 to TRBJ2-2; D remains ambiguous. Germline V gives CDR1 SGHNT, CDR2 YYREEE (reference sequence). Trimming removed 4 bases from V and 1 base from J, with 11 bases in between. This CDR3 region has 15 residues.

The chain employs TRBV25-1 and TRBJ2-5; 7 bases are shared with TRBD2. The trim removed 4 bases at V and 2 bases at J, leaving 7 bases unmatched. Germline V CDR1 and CDR2: MGHDK, SYGVNS. The CDR3 length is 15 residues. This chain's CDR3 is CASSGRGGPQETQYF. CDR3 nucleotides: TGTGCCAGCAGTGGGAGGGGAGGGCCGCAAGAGACCCAGTACTTC.

The chain recombines TRBV19 with TRBJ2-7, with 8 positions matching TRBD2. Germline V gene data show CDR1 as LNHDA and CDR2 as SQIVND (reference sequence). J lost 7 bases, V lost 9 bases, and 14 bases had no gene match. This CDR3 has 14 amino acids. The CDR3 sequence is CASPSSGGAGEQYF. CDR3 bases: TGTGCCAGCCCGTCATCGGGGGGGGCCGGGGAGCAGTACTTC.

J is TRBJ2-3 and V is TRBV18, with TRBD2 matching over 15 bases. In germline, CDR1 is KGHSH, CDR2 LQKENI. Trimming cost V 6 bases and J 3 bases; bases outside gene matches: 4. This CDR3 contains 16 residues. CDR3 protein: CASSTGTSGRTDTQYF. For the CDR3, the DNA is TGTGCCAGCTCTACCGGGACTAGCGGGAGGACAGATACGCAGTATTTT.

This clone was observed once. The chain employs TRBV19 and TRBJ2-2; 9 positions agree with TRBD2. This CDR3 is built from 14 residues. Unmatched junction bases numbered 8, after V lost 8 bases and J lost 7 bases. CDR1 and CDR2 (germline): LNHDA, SQIVND (reference sequence). The CDR3: CASSAHSGSGELFF. CDR3 DNA sequence: TGTGCCAGTTCCGCCCATAGCGGGAGCGGGGAGCTGTTTTTT.

This clone was seen a single time. The chain combines TRBV6-1 with TRBJ1-3; D uncertain. Trimming shortened V by 1 base and J by 3 bases, and 7 bases separated the two germline ends. This CDR3 is built from 14 residues. Germline CDR1 and CDR2: MNHNS and SASEGT. The CDR3 DNA is TGTGCCAGCAGTGAAGGAGGGTTTGGAAACACCATATATTTT. Amino acid sequence: CASSEGGFGNTIYF.